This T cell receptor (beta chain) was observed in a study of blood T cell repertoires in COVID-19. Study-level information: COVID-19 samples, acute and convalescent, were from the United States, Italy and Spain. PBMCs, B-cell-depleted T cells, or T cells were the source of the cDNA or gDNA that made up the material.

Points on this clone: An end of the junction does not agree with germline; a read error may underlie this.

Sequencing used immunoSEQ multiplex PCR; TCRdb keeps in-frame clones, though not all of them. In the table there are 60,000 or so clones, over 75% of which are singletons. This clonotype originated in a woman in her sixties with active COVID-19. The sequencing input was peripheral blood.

As DNA, the CDR3 is TGCGCCAGCGGCTTACAGAGCTCCTACGAGCAGTACTTC. Protein: CASGLQSSYEQYF. J is TRBJ2-7 and V is TRBV5-1; D call uncertain. Germline V lookup: CDR1 SGHRS, CDR2 YFSETQ. The CDR3 extends over 13 amino acids. The full variable domain, with the rest looked up from reference TRBV5-1 and TRBJ2-7, is KAGVTQTPRYLIKTRGQQVTLSCSPISGHRSVSWYQQTPGQGLQFLFEYFSETQRNKGNFPGRFSGRQFSNSRSEMNVSTLELGDSALYLCASGLQSSYEQYFGPGTRLTVT.